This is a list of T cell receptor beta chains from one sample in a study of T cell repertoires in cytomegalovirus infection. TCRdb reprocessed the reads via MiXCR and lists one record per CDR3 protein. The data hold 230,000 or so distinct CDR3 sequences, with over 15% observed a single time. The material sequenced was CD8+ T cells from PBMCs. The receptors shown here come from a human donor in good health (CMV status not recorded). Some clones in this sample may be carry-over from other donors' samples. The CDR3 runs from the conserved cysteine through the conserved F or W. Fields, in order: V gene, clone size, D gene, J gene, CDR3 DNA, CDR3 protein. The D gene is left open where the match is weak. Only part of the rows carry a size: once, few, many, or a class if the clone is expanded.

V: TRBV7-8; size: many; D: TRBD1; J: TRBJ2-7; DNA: TGTGCCAGCAGCTTAGGGACAGGGGGATCGTACGAGCAGTACTTC; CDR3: CASSLGTGGSYEQYF
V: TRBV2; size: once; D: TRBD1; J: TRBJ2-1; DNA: TGTGCCAGTCCAGGGCTACAGGGGGCCGATGAGCAGTTCTTC; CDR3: CASPGLQGADEQFF
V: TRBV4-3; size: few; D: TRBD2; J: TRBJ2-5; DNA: TGCGCCAGCAGCCAAGACGGGGGGTTTCAAGAGACCCAGTACTTC; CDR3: CASSQDGGFQETQYF
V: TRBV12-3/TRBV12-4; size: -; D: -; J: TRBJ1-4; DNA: TGTGCCAGCAGTTTCCCGTCGGAGGAAAAACTGTTTTTT; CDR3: CASSFPSEEKLFF
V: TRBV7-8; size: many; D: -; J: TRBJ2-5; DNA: TGTGCCAGCAGCTTAGCTCTAGTTACCCAGTACTTC; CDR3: CASSLALVTQYF
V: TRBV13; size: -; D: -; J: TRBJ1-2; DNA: TGTGCCAGCAGCACCGCCACACACTATGGCTACACCTTC; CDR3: CASSTATHYGYTF
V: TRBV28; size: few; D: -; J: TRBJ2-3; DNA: TGTGCCAGCAGTTTTGGTCCTGGAGGGGGCCCCTACACAGATACGCAGTATTTT; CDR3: CASSFGPGGGPYTDTQYF
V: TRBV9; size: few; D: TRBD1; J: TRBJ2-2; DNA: TGTGCCAGCAACCAGGCGCAGGGGGCCGCGGGCACCGGGGAGCTGTTTTTT; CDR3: CASNQAQGAAGTGELFF
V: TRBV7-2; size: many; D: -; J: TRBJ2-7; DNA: TGTGCCAGCAGCAAGGGACGGGGTCTCTCCTACGAGCAGTACTTC; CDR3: CASSKGRGLSYEQYF
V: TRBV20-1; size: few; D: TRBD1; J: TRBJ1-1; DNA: TGCAGTGCTAGAGATCTTGGGACAGGGGAAGCTTTCTTT; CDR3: CSARDLGTGEAFF
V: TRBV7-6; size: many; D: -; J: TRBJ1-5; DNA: TGTGCCAGCAGCTTAGGGCGACTCAATCAGCCCCAGCATTTT; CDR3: CASSLGRLNQPQHF
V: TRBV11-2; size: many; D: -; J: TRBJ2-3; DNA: TGTGCCAGCAGTGGGGTAACTCCTAGCACAGATACGCAGTATTTT; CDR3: CASSGVTPSTDTQYF
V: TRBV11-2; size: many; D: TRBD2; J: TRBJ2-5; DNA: TGTGCCAGCAGCCTTCCCCGGGGACTAGCGGTTCACACGGGGGAGACCCAGTACTTC; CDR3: CASSLPRGLAVHTGETQYF
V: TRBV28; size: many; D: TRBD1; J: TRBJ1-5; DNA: TGTGCCAGCAAGGACAGGGATGAGCCCCAGCATTTT; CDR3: CASKDRDEPQHF
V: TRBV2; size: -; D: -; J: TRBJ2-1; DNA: TGTGCCAGCAGTGAAGAAGAGGGGTACGTGTACAATGAGCAGTTCTTC; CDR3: CASSEEEGYVYNEQFF
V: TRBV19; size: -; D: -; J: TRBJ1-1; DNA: TGTGCCAGTAGTCCCGATCAGAACACTGAAGCTTTCTTT; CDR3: CASSPDQNTEAFF
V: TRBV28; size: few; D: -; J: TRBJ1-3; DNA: TGTGCCAGCACCCTATCCTCTGGAAACACCATATATTTT; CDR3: CASTLSSGNTIYF
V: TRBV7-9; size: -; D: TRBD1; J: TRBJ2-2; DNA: TGTGCCAGCAGCATCTCCGGGACAGTAGGCACCGGGGAGCTGTTTTTT; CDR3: CASSISGTVGTGELFF
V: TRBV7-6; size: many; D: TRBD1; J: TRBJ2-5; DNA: TGTGCCAGCAGCCCGGACAGGGGGCGAAGAGAGACCCAGTACTTC; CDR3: CASSPDRGRRETQYF
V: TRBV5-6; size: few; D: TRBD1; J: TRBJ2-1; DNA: TGTGCCAGCAGCCCGGGGACAGCTTACAATGAGCAGTTCTTC; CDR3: CASSPGTAYNEQFF
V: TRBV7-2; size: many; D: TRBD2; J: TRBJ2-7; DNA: TGTGCCAGCAGCTTAGAACCCGGGGGGGCCAACGAGCAGTACTTC; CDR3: CASSLEPGGANEQYF
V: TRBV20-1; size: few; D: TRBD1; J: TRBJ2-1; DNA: TGCAGTGCTAGAGACAGGGACAGCGACAATGAGCAGTTCTTC; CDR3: CSARDRDSDNEQFF
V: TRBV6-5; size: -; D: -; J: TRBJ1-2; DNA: TGTGCCAGCAGTTACACCCCCAAGGGATTCGCTACTGGCTACACCTTC; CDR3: CASSYTPKGFATGYTF
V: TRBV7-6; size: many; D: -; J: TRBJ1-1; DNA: TGTGCCAGCAGCCGACCCACGACAGACTTTTGGGGTACTGAAGCTTTCTTT; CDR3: CASSRPTTDFWGTEAFF
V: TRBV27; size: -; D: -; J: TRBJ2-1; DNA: TGTGCCAGCAGGGATCTGCGGTACAATGAGCAGTTCTTC; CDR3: CASRDLRYNEQFF
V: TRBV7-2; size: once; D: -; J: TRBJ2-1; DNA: TGTGCCAGCAGCTTAGCGGGGTCTATTTACAATGAGCAGTTCTTC; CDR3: CASSLAGSIYNEQFF
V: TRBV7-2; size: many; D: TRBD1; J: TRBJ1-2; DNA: TGTGCCAGCAGGCAGACAGGGAGGACCTATGGCTACACCTTC; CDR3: CASRQTGRTYGYTF
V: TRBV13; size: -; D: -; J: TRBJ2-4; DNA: TGTGCCAGCAGCTTAGTAGGGCGGGCACGAAAAAACATTCAGTACTTC; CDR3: CASSLVGRARKNIQYF
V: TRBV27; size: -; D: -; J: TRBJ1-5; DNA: TGTGCCAGCAACCGGGTGGGGGGCAATCAGCCCAAGCATTTT; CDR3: CASNRVGGNQPKHF
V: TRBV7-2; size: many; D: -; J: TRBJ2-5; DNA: TGTGCCAGCAGCTATCGGGCCTCGCGGCAAGAGACCCAGTACTTC; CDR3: CASSYRASRQETQYF
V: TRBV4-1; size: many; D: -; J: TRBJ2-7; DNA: TGCGCCAGCAGCCAAGATCCGGCAGTGGCCTCCTACGAGCAGTACTTC; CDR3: CASSQDPAVASYEQYF
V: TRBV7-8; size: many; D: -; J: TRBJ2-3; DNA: TGTGCCAGCAGCTTAGCGCTCAGAGGGGGGGTAGGAGATACGCAGTATTTT; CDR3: CASSLALRGGVGDTQYF
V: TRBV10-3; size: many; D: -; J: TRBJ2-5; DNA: TGTGCCATCAGTGAAGGGGGATACCAAGAGACCCAGTACTTC; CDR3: CAISEGGYQETQYF
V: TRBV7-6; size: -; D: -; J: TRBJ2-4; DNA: TGTGCCAGCAGCCAGCCGAGTATGCCCAAAAACATTCAGTACTTC; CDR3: CASSQPSMPKNIQYF
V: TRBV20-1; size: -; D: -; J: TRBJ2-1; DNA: TGCAGTGCTCTAGGAGCGGCCTTCTACAATGAGCAGTTCTTC; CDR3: CSALGAAFYNEQFF
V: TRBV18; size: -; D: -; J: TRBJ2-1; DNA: TGTGCCAGCTCACCAGAGAGCTACAATGAGCAGTTCTTC; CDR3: CASSPESYNEQFF
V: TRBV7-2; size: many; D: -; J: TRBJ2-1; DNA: TGTGCCAGCAGCTTAGGTCCAGGAGGGACCTACAATGAGCAGTTCTTC; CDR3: CASSLGPGGTYNEQFF
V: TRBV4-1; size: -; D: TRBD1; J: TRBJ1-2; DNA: TGCGCCAGCAGCCCGCGACAGGGGAACTATGGCTACACCTTC; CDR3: CASSPRQGNYGYTF
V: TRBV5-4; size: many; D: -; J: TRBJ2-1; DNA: TGTGCCAGCAGCGACCTGGACGTCAGGGGACGAAATGAGCAGTTCTTC; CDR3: CASSDLDVRGRNEQFF
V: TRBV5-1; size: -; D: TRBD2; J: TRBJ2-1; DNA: TGCGCCAGCAGCTTCCCCCTGGCGGGGGGCTCCTACAATGAGCAGTTCTTC; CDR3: CASSFPLAGGSYNEQFF
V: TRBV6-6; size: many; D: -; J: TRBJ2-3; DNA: TGTGCCAGCAGTTACGTTTTTGGGAGAGGGTCAGATACGCAGTATTTT; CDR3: CASSYVFGRGSDTQYF
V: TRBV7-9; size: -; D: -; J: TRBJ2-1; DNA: TGTGCCAGCAGCCTGTTAACAGGGAGCTCCTACAATGAGCAGTTCTTC; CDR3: CASSLLTGSSYNEQFF
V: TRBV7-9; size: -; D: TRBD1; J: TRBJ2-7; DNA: TGTGCCAGCAGCTTTACAGGGGTCAACTACGAGCAGTACTTC; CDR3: CASSFTGVNYEQYF
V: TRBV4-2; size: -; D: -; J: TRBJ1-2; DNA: TGTGCCAGCAGCGAAGAGGTTGTAGTCTATGGCTACACCTTC; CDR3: CASSEEVVVYGYTF
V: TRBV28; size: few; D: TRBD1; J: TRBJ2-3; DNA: TGTGCCCTCCGGCCTGTAACTAACAGGGGGCGATTTAGCACAGATACGCAGTATTTT; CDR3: CALRPVTNRGRFSTDTQYF
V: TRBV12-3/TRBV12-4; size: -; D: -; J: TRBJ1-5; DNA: TGTGCCAGCAGTTTCGGAAGCAATCAGCCCCAGCATTTT; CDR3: CASSFGSNQPQHF
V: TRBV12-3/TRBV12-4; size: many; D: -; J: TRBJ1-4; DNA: TGTGCCAGCAGCCCTACTCTATCCACACATGAAAAACTGTTTTTT; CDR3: CASSPTLSTHEKLFF
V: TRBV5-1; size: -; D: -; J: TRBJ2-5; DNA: TGCGCCAGCAGCGCTGGTGCAGTCCCAGAGACCCAGTACTTC; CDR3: CASSAGAVPETQYF
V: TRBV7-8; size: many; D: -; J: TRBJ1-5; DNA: TGTGCCAGCAGCTTAGGGCAGGGATATCAGCCCCAGCATTTT; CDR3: CASSLGQGYQPQHF
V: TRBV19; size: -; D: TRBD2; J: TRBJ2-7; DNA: TGTGCCAGTAGTATAGTACTAGCGGGGGTCTACGAGCAGTACTTC; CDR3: CASSIVLAGVYEQYF
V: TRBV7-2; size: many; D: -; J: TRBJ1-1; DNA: TGTGCCAGCAGCTTAAACAAGAACACTGAAGCTTTCTTT; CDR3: CASSLNKNTEAFF
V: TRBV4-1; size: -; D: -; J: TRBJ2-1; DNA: TGCGCCAGCAGCCAAGATCTTCGGGGGAATGAGCAGTTCTTC; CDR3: CASSQDLRGNEQFF
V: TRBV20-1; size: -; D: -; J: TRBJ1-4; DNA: TGCAGTGCTAGAGATCGGGGGACGGAAGTTGAAAAACTGTTTTTT; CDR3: CSARDRGTEVEKLFF
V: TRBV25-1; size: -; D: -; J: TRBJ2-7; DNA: TGTGCCAGCAGTGAATCGGGCAATTCCTACGAGCAGTACTTC; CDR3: CASSESGNSYEQYF
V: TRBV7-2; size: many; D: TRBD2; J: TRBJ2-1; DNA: TGTGCCAGCAGCTTAGAACTAGCGGTCTACAATGAGCAGTTCTTC; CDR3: CASSLELAVYNEQFF
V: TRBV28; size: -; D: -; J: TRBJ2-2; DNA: TGTGCCAGCAGTTTGGGCGGGGAGACCTACACCGGGGAGCTGTTTTTT; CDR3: CASSLGGETYTGELFF
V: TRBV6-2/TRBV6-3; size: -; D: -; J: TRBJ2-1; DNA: TGTGCCAGCAGCTATCAGGGGTGGTTTGAAAATGAGCAGTTCTTC; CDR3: CASSYQGWFENEQFF